A single sample gave rise to the 14 T cell receptor beta chains below, sequenced in a study of beta chain features in type 1 diabetes. The sequenced template was cDNA made from the entire isolated RNA. The table came from immunoSEQ multiplex PCR; TCRdb's copy has only in-frame clones and leaves some out. The sample includes 250,000 to 350,000 clones, 15% seen only once; the top ten take less than 0.02%. Their target antigens are unknown. Whole-study results and caveats: Type 1 diabetes patients had TCRB CDR3s that were shorter (moderately but significantly so) in all four CD4+ subsets.

Material: naive CD4+ T cells from blood. The receptors originated from a man aged 18 to 29 with type 1 diabetes.

In its sample, this clone was seen a few times. V usage is TRBV5-1 and J usage is TRBJ1-2, with TRBD1 identical over 10 bases. Trimming took 3 bases from V and 6 from J; bases not matched to a gene: 5. Germline V gene sequence: CDR1 SGHRS, CDR2 YFSETQ. CDR3 length: 14 amino acids. The CDR3 DNA is TGCGCCAGCAGCTCGGGACAGGGGCATGATGGCTACACCTTC. This sequence encodes CASSSGQGHDGYTF.

This clone has only a few counts. This rearrangement joins TRBV2 to TRBJ2-5; D is undetermined. This CDR3 has 14 residues. V dropped 2 bases and J dropped 5 bases, with 12 bases sitting between them. The germline gives CDR1 SNHLY, CDR2 FYNNEI. CDR3 in amino acids: CASSEITTGETQYF. The CDR3 nucleotides are TGTGCCAGCAGTGAAATAACTACCGGGGAGACCCAGTACTTC.

The V call is TRBV5-1, the J call TRBJ1-2; TRBD1 matches 10 bases. Germline V gene data show CDR1 as SGHRS and CDR2 as YFSETQ. This CDR3 contains 14 residues. V was clipped by 4 bases and J by 7 bases; unmatched bases: 7. Here the CDR3 reads CASSIGQGEGGYTF. DNA for the CDR3: TGCGCCAGCAGCATAGGACAGGGGGAAGGTGGCTACACCTTC.

This clone appeared a few times. The rearrangement joins TRBV9 to TRBJ2-1; 8 nucleotides line up with TRBD2. After removal of 4 bases from V and 10 bases from J, the junction contained 7 bases not matched to a gene. This CDR3 contains 13 residues. Germline values: CDR1 SGDLS, CDR2 YYNGEE. The CDR3 is CASSPSPGGEQFF. The CDR3 DNA reads as TGTGCCAGCAGCCCATCCCCGGGGGGGGAGCAGTTCTTC.

This clone was detected a few times. This rearrangement joins TRBV29-1 to TRBJ1-3, with D maybe TRBD1 (6 bases). The CDR3 runs to 15 residues. Germline V lookup: CDR1 SQVTM, CDR2 ANQGSEA. Trimming removed 0 bases from V and 2 bases from J, with 11 bases in between. The CDR3 DNA reads as TGCAGCGTTGAAGACCTACAGGGACCTGGAAACACCATATATTTT. Protein product: CSVEDLQGPGNTIYF.

This clone was counted between two and nine times. The chain couples TRBV30 to TRBJ1-3; TRBD1 matches at 7 bases. CDR3 size: 12 residues. Germline-derived CDR1 and CDR2 are GTSNPN and SVGIG (reference sequence). V lost 3 bases, J lost 8 bases, and 4 bases stayed unmatched. The CDR3: CAWRATGYTIYF. Here the CDR3 DNA reads TGTGCCTGGAGAGCGACAGGGTACACCATATATTTT.

This sequence joins TRBV5-4 and TRBJ2-5, with a weak D call TRBD1 (5 bases). CDR1 and CDR2 (germline): SGHNT, YYREEE (reference sequence). This CDR3 is 13 amino acids long. V was clipped by 3 bases and J by 1 base, with 7 bases between them. In nucleotides, the CDR3 is TGTGCCAGCAGCTCGACAGTCCAAGAGACCCAGTACTTC. Encoded protein: CASSSTVQETQYF. Full variable domain (rest looked up from reference TRBV5-4 and TRBJ2-5): ETGVTQSPTHLIKTRGQQVTLRCSSQSGHNTVSWYQQALGQGPQFIFQYYREEENGRGNFPPRFSGLQFPNYSSELNVNALELDDSALYLCASSSTVQETQYFGPGTRLLVL.

The chain recombines TRBV5-4 with TRBJ1-1; no firm D call. From germline, CDR1 is SGHNT and CDR2 YYREEE (reference sequence). V lost 4 bases and J 0 bases, leaving 19 bases between the germline ends. CDR3 length: 17 amino acids. The CDR3 sequence: CASSPITRGLLNTEAFF. CDR3 DNA sequence: TGTGCCAGCAGCCCTATTACAAGAGGACTGTTGAACACTGAAGCTTTCTTT.

The chain combines TRBV5-4 with TRBJ2-5; 8 nucleotides agree with TRBD2. V lost 4 bases, J lost 0 bases, and 8 bases stayed unmatched. Germline V gene sequence: CDR1 SGHNT, CDR2 YYREEE (reference sequence). This CDR3 contains 16 residues. The CDR3 DNA sequence: TGTGCCAGCAGCCCCGAGCCTAGCGGGTACCAAGAGACCCAGTACTTC. This codes for CASSPEPSGYQETQYF. Combining the CDR3 with reference TRBV5-4 and TRBJ2-5 gives the whole variable domain ETGVTQSPTHLIKTRGQQVTLRCSSQSGHNTVSWYQQALGQGPQFIFQYYREEENGRGNFPPRFSGLQFPNYSSELNVNALELDDSALYLCASSPEPSGYQETQYFGPGTRLLVL.

This clone showed up just a few times. The gene calls are TRBV11-2 and TRBJ2-2; a possible D gene is TRBD2 (6 bases). The V gene lost 1 base and the J gene lost 2 bases, with 11 bases spanning the gap. CDR1 and CDR2 from the germline V gene are SGHAT and FQNNGV. The length of the CDR3 is 16 residues. CDR3 nucleotides: TGTGCCAGCAGCTTAGTCGGACTACAAAACACCGGGGAGCTGTTTTTT. Protein: CASSLVGLQNTGELFF.

This clone has a handful of counts. The rearrangement uses TRBV30 and TRBJ2-7, with TRBD2 matching over 7 bases. CDR1 is GTSNPN and CDR2 is SVGIG in the germline V gene (reference sequence). V lost 0 bases, J lost 1 base, and 3 bases stayed unmatched. CDR3 length equals 14 residues. CDR3 bases: TGTGCCTGGAGTGTTGGGGGGGTATCCTACGAGCAGTACTTC. Protein: CAWSVGGVSYEQYF.

In nucleotides, the CDR3 is TGTGCCAGCAGATCTAGCGGGAGTAAGGATACGCAGTATTTT. It is translated as CASRSSGSKDTQYF. The chain has TRBV7-9 and TRBJ2-3; 10 positions agree with TRBD2. The V gene's germline CDR1 is SEHNR and CDR2 FQNEAQ (reference sequence). The CDR3 runs 14 residues. V gave up 6 bases and J gave up 6 bases; unmatched junction bases: 6.

J is TRBJ2-7 and V is TRBV11-2; D is unclear. Trimming took off 3 bases at V and 3 bases at J, with 9 bases between the two ends. CDR1 and CDR2 from the germline V gene are SGHAT and FQNNGV. This CDR3 spans 13 amino acids. CDR3 DNA sequence: TGTGCCAGCAGCTTTGAGAGTTTCTACGAGCAGTACTTC. Its protein product is CASSFESFYEQYF.

The rearrangement uses TRBV6-6 and TRBJ1-2; 8 nucleotides match TRBD1. The CDR3 covers 12 residues. Germline assignment: CDR1 MNHNY and CDR2 SVGAGI (reference sequence). With V trimmed by 6 bases and J by 5 bases, 2 bases remained unmatched. CDR3 nucleotide sequence: TGTGCCAGCAGACGACAGGGGTATGGCTACACCTTC. It is translated as CASRRQGYGYTF.